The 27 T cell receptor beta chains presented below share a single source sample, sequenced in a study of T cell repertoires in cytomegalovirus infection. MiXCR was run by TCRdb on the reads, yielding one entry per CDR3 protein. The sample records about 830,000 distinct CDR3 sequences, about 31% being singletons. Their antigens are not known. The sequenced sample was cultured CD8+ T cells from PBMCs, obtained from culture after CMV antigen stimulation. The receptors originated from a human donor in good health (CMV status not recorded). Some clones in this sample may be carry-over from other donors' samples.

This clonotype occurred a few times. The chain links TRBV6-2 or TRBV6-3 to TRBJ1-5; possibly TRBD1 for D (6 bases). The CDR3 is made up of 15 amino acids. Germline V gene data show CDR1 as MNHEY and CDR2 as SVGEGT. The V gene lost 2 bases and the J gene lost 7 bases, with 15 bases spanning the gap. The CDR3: CASSYMGDMYQPQHF. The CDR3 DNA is TGTGCCAGCAGTTACATGGGGGACATGTACCAGCCCCAGCATTTT.

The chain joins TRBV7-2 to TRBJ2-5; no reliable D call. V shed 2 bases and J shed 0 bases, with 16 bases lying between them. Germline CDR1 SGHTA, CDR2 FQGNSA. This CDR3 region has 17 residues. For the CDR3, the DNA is TGTGCCAGCAGCTTAAAAGGAGCAATCATTTACCAAGAGACCCAGTACTTC. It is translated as CASSLKGAIIYQETQYF. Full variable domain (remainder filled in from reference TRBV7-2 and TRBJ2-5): GAGVSQSPSNKVTEKGKDVELRCDPISGHTALYWYRQSLGQGLEFLIYFQGNSAPDKSGLPSDRFSAERTGGSVSTLTIQRTQQEDSAVYLCASSLKGAIIYQETQYFGPGTRLLVL.

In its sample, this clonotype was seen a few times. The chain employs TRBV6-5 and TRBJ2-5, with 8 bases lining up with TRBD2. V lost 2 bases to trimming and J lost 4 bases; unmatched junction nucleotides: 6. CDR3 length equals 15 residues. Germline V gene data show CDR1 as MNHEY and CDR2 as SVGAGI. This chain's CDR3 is CASSYGASGSETQYF. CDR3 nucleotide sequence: TGTGCCAGCAGTTACGGAGCTAGCGGGTCAGAGACCCAGTACTTC.

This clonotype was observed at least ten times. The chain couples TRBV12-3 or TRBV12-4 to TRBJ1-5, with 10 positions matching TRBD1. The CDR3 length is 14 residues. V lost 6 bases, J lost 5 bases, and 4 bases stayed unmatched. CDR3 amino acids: CASRPGQGHQPQHF. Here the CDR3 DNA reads TGTGCCAGCAGACCGGGACAGGGGCATCAGCCCCAGCATTTT.

This CDR3 reads CASSYEEADLGEQYF. CDR3 DNA sequence: TGTGCCAGCAGCTACGAGGAAGCGGACCTCGGCGAGCAGTACTTC. The gene calls are TRBV7-9 and TRBJ2-7; D is perhaps TRBD2 (5 bases). In germline, CDR1 is SEHNR, CDR2 FQNEAQ (reference sequence). The CDR3 is 15 residues long. V was trimmed by 4 bases and J by 6 bases, leaving 19 bases between them.

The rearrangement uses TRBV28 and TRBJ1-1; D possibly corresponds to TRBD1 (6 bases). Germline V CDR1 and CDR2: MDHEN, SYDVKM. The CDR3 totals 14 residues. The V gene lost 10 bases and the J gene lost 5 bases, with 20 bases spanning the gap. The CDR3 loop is CATDIWGRGTEAFF. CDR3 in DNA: TGTGCCACCGATATATGGGGGCGGGGGACTGAAGCTTTCTTT.

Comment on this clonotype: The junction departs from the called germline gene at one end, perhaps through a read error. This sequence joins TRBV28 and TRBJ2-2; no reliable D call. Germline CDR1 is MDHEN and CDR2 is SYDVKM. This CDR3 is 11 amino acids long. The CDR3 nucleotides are TGTGCCAACAGTTCGATTGGGGAGCTGTTTTTT. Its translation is CANSSIGELFF.

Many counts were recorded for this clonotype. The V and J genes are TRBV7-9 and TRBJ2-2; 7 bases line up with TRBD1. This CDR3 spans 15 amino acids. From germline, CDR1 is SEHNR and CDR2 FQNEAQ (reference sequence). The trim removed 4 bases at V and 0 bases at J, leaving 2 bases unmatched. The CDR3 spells CASSSGGANTGELFF. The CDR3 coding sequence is TGTGCCAGCAGCTCAGGGGGAGCGAACACCGGGGAGCTGTTTTTT.

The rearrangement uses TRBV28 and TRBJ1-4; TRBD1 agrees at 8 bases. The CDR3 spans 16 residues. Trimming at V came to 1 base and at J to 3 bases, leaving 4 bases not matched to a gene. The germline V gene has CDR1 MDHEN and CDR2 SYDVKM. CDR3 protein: CASSLSRGPPNEKLFF. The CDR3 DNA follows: TGTGCCAGCAGTTTATCCAGGGGGCCTCCTAATGAAAAACTGTTTTTT.

CDR3 protein: CASSLGRTGGTEAFF. Here the CDR3 DNA reads TGTGCCAGCAGCTTAGGGCGGACAGGGGGCACTGAAGCTTTCTTT. The gene calls are TRBV7-8 and TRBJ1-1; 10 positions agree with TRBD1. The CDR3 totals 15 residues. Germline CDR1 reads SGHVS; CDR2 reads FQNEAQ. The ends lost 1 base at V and 4 bases at J; junction bases unmatched: 3.

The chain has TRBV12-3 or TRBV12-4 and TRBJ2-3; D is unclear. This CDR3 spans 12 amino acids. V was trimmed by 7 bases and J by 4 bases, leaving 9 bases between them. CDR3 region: CASNVNPDTQYF. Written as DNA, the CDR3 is TGTGCCAGCAATGTTAACCCAGATACGCAGTATTTT.

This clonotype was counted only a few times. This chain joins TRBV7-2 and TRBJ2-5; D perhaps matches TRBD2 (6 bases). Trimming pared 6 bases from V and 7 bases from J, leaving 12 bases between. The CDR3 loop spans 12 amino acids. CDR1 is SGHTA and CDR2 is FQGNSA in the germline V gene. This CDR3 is CASRRGSGTQYF. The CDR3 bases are TGTGCCAGCAGGCGGGGCTCAGGGACCCAGTACTTC.

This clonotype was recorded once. The CDR3 bases are TGTGCCAGCAGCTTGGTCGACGGGGGGGGCAACATTCAGTACTTC. It translates to CASSLVDGGGNIQYF. The chain has TRBV28 and TRBJ2-4; TRBD2 matches at 8 bases. The CDR3 runs 15 residues. Germline lookup yields CDR1 MDHEN and CDR2 SYDVKM. J was trimmed by 7 bases and V by 6 bases; bases with no gene match: 11.

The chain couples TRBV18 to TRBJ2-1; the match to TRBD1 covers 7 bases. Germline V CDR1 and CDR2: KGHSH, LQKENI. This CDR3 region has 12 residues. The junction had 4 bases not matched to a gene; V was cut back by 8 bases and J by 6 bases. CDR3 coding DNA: TGTGCCAGCCTCGGGACAGCCAATGAGCAGTTCTTC. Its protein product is CASLGTANEQFF.

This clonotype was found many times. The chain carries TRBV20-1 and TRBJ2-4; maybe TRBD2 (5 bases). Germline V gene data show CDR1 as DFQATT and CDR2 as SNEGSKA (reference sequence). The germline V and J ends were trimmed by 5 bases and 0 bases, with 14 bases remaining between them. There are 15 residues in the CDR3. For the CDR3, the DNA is TGCAGTGCTGTTTGGAGGCCGCTAGCCAAAAACATTCAGTACTTC. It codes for CSAVWRPLAKNIQYF.

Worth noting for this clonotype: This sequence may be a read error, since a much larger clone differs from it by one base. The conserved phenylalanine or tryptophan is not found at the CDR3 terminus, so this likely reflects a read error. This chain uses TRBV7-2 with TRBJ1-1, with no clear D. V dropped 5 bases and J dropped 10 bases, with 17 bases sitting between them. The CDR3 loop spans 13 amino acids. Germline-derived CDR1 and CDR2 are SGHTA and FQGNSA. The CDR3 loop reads CASSKTPARRAFL. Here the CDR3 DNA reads TGTGCCAGCAGCAAAACACCCGCACGTCGAGCTTTCTTG.

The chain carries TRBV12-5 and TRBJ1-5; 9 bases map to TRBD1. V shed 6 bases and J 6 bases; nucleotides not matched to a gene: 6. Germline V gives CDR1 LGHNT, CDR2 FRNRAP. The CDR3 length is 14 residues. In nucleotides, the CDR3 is TGTGCTAGTGGGTCTACAGGGGGCGGTCAGCCCCAGCATTTT. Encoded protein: CASGSTGGGQPQHF.

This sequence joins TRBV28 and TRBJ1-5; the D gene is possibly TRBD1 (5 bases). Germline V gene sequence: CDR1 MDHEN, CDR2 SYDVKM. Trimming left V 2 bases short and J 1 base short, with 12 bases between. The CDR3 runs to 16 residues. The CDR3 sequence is CASSLAGPISNQPQHF. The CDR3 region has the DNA TGTGCCAGCAGTTTAGCGGGACCGATAAGCAATCAGCCCCAGCATTTT.

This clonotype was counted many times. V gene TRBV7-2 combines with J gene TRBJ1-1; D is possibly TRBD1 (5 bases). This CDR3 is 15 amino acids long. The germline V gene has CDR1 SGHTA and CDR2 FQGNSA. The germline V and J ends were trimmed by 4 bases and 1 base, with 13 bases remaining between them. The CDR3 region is CASSSSGLKNTEAFF. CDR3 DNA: TGTGCCAGCAGCTCCTCAGGGTTGAAGAACACTGAAGCTTTCTTT.

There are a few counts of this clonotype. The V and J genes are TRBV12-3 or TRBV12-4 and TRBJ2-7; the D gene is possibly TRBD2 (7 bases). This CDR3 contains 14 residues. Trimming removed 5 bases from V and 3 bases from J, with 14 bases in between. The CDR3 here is CASSHGGPNYEQYV. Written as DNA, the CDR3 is TGTGCCAGCAGTCACGGGGGGCCGAACTACGAGCAGTACGTC.

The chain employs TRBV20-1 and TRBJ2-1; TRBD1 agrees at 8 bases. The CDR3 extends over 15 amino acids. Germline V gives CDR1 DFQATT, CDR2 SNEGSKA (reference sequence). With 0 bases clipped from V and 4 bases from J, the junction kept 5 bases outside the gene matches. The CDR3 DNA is TGCAGTGCTAGAGATTCGACAGGGGCATACAATGAGCAGTTCTTC. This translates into CSARDSTGAYNEQFF.

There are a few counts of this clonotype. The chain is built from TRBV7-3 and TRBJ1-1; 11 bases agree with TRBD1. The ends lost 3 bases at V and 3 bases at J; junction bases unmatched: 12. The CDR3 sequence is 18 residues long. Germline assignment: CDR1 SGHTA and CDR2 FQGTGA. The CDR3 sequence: CASSLGDRTGGGDTEAFF. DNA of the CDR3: TGTGCCAGCAGCTTGGGGGACAGGACAGGGGGCGGAGACACTGAAGCTTTCTTT.

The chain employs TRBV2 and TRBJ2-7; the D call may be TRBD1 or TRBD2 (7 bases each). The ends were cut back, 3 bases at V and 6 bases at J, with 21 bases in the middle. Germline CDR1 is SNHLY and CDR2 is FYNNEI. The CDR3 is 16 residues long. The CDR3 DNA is TGTGCCAGCAGTGATTCAGGGGGGGACTCTGAAGGCGAGCAGTACTTC. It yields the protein CASSDSGGDSEGEQYF.

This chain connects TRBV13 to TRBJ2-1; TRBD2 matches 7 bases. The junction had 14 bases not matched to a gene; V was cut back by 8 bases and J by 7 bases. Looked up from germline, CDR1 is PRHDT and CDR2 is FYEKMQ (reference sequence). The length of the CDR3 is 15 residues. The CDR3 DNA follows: TGTGCCAGCCAGCAGAATGGGGGGGTTAGGAATGAGCAGTTCTTC. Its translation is CASQQNGGVRNEQFF.

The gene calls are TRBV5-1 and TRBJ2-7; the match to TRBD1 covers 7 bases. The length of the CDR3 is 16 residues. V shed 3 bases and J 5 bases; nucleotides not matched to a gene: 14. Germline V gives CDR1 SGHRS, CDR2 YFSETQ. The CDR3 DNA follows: TGCGCCAGCAGCTGGGGATTCGACAGGGTAGAGGACGAGCAGTACTTC. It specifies CASSWGFDRVEDEQYF.

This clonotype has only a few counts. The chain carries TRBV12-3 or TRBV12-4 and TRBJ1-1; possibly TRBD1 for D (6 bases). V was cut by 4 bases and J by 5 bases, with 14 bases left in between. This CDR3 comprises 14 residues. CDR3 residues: CASSWQGMGTEAFF. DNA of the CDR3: TGTGCCAGCAGTTGGCAGGGGATGGGGACTGAAGCTTTCTTT.

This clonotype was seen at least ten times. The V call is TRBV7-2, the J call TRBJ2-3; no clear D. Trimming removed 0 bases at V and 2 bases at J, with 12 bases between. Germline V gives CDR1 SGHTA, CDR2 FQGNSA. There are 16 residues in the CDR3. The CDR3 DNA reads TGTGCCAGCAGCTTAGCGGGTTTGCGGTACACAGATACGCAGTATTTT. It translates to CASSLAGLRYTDTQYF.